What follows describes a single T cell receptor (beta chain). The antigen is not known. Extraction of total RNA produced a minimum of 5.5 micrograms from each sample. The data originate from a study of blood T cells in healthy people across ages. A sample-barcoded 5' primer and a J-beta primer mix were used in a second PCR of about 6 to 12 cycles. TCRdb re-derived calls from the 5' RACE reads in MiXCR, one entry per CDR3 protein. This sample has 1,500,000 or so distinct CDR3 sequences, with around 59% found just once. The germline gives CDR1 SQVTM, CDR2 ANQGSEA. V was shortened by 8 bases and J by 4 bases, with 11 bases between the two germline ends. This CDR3 region has 11 residues. Study outcomes and limitations: Across the age range, TCR beta diversity per million T cells fell in a roughly linear way. Diversity estimates drawn from one million T cells were deemed underestimates.

J is TRBJ1-1 and V is TRBV29-1; D not certain. The material sequenced was blood. The TCR comes from a man in his late teens or twenties in good health. This CDR3 is CSSNRGTEAFF. DNA of the CDR3: TGCAGCTCAAATCGGGGCACTGAAGCTTTCTTT.